This T cell receptor beta chain appears in the sequencing data of a study of T cells in tuberculosis. The wider study: A South African cohort included IGRA-negative adolescents, latently infected IGRA-positive adolescents and adults with active tuberculosis.

Turning to this clone: Its antigen remains unidentified.

Latent tuberculosis screening used tuberculin skin test and IGRA at entry. Some clones are missing from TCRdb's copy, which holds only in-frame ones; the method was immunoSEQ multiplex PCR. The repertoire consists of tens of thousands of clones, with nearly 95% occurring once and the leading ten covering 7.5%. Germline V gene sequence: CDR1 SGHRS, CDR2 YFSETQ. CDR3 length equals 15 residues. V was cut by 0 bases and J by 10 bases, with 16 bases left in between. Study-wide results and limits: The TCR-beta difference was not significant; alpha differences partly reflected length. Classification accuracy was roughly 90% (AUROC 0.90) with the GMM-specific repertoire.

The TCR originated in a donor aged 10 to 29 with latent tuberculosis or without tuberculosis infection. The sequencing sample was made of PBMCs. The chain uses TRBV5-1 and TRBJ2-2; D possibly corresponds to TRBD2 (7 bases). CDR3 in amino acids: CASSLAPGGSPELFF. CDR3 nucleotide sequence: TGCGCCAGCAGCTTGGCCCCGGGGGGCTCCCCGGAGCTGTTTTTT.